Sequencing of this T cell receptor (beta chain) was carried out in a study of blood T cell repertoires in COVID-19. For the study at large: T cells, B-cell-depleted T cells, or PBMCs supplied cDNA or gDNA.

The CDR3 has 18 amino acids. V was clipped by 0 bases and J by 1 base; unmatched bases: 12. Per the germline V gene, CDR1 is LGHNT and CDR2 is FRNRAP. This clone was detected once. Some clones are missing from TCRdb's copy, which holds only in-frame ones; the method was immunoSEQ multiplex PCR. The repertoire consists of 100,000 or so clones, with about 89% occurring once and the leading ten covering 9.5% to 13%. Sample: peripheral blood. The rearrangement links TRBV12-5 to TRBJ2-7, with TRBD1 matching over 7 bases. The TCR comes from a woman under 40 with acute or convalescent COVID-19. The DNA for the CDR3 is TGTGCTAGTGGTTTGGTACTTTCGTCGGGACAGCGTTCCTACGAGCAGTACTTC. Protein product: CASGLVLSSGQRSYEQYF.